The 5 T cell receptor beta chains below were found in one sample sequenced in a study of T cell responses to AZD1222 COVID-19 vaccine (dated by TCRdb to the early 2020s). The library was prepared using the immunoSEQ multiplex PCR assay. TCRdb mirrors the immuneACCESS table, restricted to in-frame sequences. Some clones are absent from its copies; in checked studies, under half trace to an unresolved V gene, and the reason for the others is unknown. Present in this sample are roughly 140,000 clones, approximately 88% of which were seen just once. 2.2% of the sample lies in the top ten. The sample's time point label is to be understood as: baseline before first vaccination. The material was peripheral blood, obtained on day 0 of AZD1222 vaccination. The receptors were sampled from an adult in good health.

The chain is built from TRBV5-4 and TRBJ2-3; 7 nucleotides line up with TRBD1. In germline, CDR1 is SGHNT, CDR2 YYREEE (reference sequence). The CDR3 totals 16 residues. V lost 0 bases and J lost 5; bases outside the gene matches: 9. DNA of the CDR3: TGTGCCAGCAGCTTGGCCGTAGCAGGGGGTCTAGATACGCAGTATTTT. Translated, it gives CASSLAVAGGLDTQYF.

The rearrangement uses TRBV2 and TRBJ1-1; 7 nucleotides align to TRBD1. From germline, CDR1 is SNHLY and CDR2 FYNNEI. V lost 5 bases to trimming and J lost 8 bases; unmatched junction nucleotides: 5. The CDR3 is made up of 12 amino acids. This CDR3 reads CASSRQGTEAFF. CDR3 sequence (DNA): TGTGCCAGCAGTAGACAGGGAACGGAAGCTTTCTTT.

CDR3 coding DNA: TGTGCCAGCAGTTCCGAAGGCCACTCCTACGAGCAGTACTTC. Protein: CASSSEGHSYEQYF. V gene TRBV27 combines with J gene TRBJ2-7; the D is unclear. Germline values: CDR1 MNHEY, CDR2 SMNVEV (reference sequence). The CDR3 has 14 amino acids. With 4 bases removed from V and 0 bases from J, the gap between germline ends came to 10 bases.

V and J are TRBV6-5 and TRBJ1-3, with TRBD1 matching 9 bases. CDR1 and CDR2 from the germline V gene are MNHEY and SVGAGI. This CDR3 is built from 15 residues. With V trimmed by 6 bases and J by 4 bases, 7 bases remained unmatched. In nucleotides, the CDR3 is TGTGCCAGCAGCCTCGGACAGGGGTACGGAAACACCATATATTTT. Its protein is CASSLGQGYGNTIYF.

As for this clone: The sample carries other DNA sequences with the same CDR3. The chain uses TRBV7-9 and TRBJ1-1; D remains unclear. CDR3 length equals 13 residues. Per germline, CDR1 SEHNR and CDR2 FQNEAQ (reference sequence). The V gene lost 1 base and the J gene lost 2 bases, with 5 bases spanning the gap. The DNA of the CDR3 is TGTGCCAGCAGCTTAGAAGGCAACACTGAAGCTTTCTTT. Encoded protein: CASSLEGNTEAFF.